The 20 T cell receptor beta chains given below trace back to one sample, sequenced in a study of human T cells and chemical hapten exposure. Sample time point: pre-sensitization, week 0. Treatment: therapeutic diphenylcyclopropenone sensitization with weekly scalp DPC. TCRdb reanalysed the RACE reads using MiXCR and keeps one entry per CDR3 protein. The table has some 59,000 distinct CDR3 sequences, about 11% seen once. The starting material was whole blood, obtained in connection with sensitization to the hapten diphenylcyclopropenone (DPC). Receptors originate from a woman in her thirties or forties with alopecia areata. Some clones in this sample may be carry-over from other donors' samples.

This clonotype was observed at least ten times. The chain's CDR3 is CASRPTGVGTQYF. The CDR3 nucleotides are TGTGCCAGCAGGCCAACAGGGGTAGGGACCCAGTACTTC. The chain carries TRBV7-6 and TRBJ2-5; 7 positions agree with TRBD1. Germline-derived CDR1 and CDR2 are SGHVS and FNYEAQ. Unmatched junction bases numbered 8, after V lost 6 bases and J lost 7 bases. The CDR3 runs to 13 residues.

The rearrangement joins TRBV6-2 or TRBV6-3 to TRBJ2-3; 16 nucleotides line up with TRBD2. There are 16 residues in the CDR3. V lost 6 bases to trimming and J lost 6 bases; unmatched junction nucleotides: 6. Germline values: CDR1 MNHEY, CDR2 SVGEGT. This CDR3 is CASSHGTSGGGDTQYF. CDR3 nucleotides: TGTGCCAGCAGCCACGGGACTAGCGGGGGGGGTGATACGCAGTATTTT.

This clonotype was seen at least ten times. This chain links TRBV5-4 with TRBJ1-2; weak D call: TRBD1 (5 bases). Germline-derived CDR1 and CDR2 are SGHNT and YYREEE (reference sequence). The CDR3 has 13 residues. Trimming removed 4 bases at V and 7 bases at J, with 14 bases between. The CDR3 coding sequence is TGTGCCAGCAGCGCACGAGCGGGGGTTGGCTACACCTTC. This translates into CASSARAGVGYTF. Full variable domain (remainder filled in from reference TRBV5-4 and TRBJ1-2): ETGVTQSPTHLIKTRGQQVTLRCSSQSGHNTVSWYQQALGQGPQFIFQYYREEENGRGNFPPRFSGLQFPNYSSELNVNALELDDSALYLCASSARAGVGYTFGSGTRLTVV.

The table lists this clonotype with a few counts. The V gene is TRBV6-5, the J gene TRBJ2-1, with 11 bases identical to TRBD2. The CDR3 covers 18 residues. With V trimmed by 0 bases and J by 5 bases, 9 bases remained unmatched. Germline V gene data show CDR1 as MNHEY and CDR2 as SVGAGI. DNA for the CDR3: TGTGCCAGCAGTTACTCGTTTACTAGCGGGAGCGGTAACAATGAGCAGTTCTTC. Translation gives CASSYSFTSGSGNNEQFF.

This clonotype was picked up many times. This rearrangement joins TRBV28 to TRBJ2-7; TRBD1 is a possible D gene (6 bases). Germline CDR1 and CDR2: MDHEN and SYDVKM. This CDR3 comprises 17 residues. Trimming shortened V by 5 bases and J by 3 bases, and 23 bases separated the two germline ends. CDR3 DNA sequence: TGTGCCAGCAGTCCATCCCCCGGGTGGCAGGGGAACTACGAGCAGTACTTC. Protein sequence: CASSPSPGWQGNYEQYF. Using reference TRBV28 and TRBJ2-7 for the parts outside the CDR3, the full variable domain is DVKVTQSSRYLVKRTGEKVFLECVQDMDHENMFWYRQDPGLGLRLIYFSYDVKMKEKGDIPEGYSVSREKKERFSLILESASTNQTSMYLCASSPSPGWQGNYEQYFGPGTRLTVT.

This clonotype was counted between two and nine times. The rearrangement joins TRBV6-2 or TRBV6-3 to TRBJ2-3; 14 nucleotides agree with TRBD2. Germline CDR1 reads MNHEY; CDR2 reads SVGEGT. This CDR3 region has 16 residues. J gave up 8 bases and V 6 bases, and 10 bases lay outside the gene matches. The CDR3 spells CASSSAGTSGGLTQYF. The CDR3 DNA reads TGTGCCAGCAGCTCCGCCGGGACTAGCGGGGGCCTTACGCAGTATTTT.

This clonotype was counted ten times or more. V and J are TRBV29-1 and TRBJ2-7; D is ambiguous. The CDR3 runs to 9 residues. Germline CDR1 is SQVTM and CDR2 is ANQGSEA. Trimming removed 4 bases at V and 9 bases at J, with 7 bases between. The CDR3 DNA sequence: TGCAGCGTTGCCCCAGGGCAGTACTTC. Translation: CSVAPGQYF.

This clonotype has ten or more counts. The V gene is TRBV6-2 or TRBV6-3, the J gene TRBJ2-1; 7 bases map to TRBD1. Looked up from germline, CDR1 is MNHEY and CDR2 is SVGEGT. The junction had 10 bases not matched to a gene; V was cut back by 6 bases and J by 2 bases. CDR3 length: 16 amino acids. CDR3 loop: CASRTPRDSPYNEQFF. Written as DNA, the CDR3 is TGTGCCAGCAGGACCCCCCGGGACAGCCCCTACAATGAGCAGTTCTTC.

This clonotype was found many times. V and J are TRBV4-2 and TRBJ1-3; possibly TRBD1 for D (5 bases). CDR1 is LGHNA, CDR2 YNFKEQ, per germline. V was cut by 1 base and J by 2 bases, with 18 bases left in between. CDR3 length: 18 residues. The CDR3 sequence: CASSQGGTGRGTGNTIYF. Written as DNA, the CDR3 is TGTGCCAGCAGCCAAGGTGGAACGGGGCGAGGTACTGGAAACACCATATATTTT.

The chain recombines TRBV5-6 with TRBJ2-3; D perhaps matches TRBD1 (5 bases). Germline V gene data show CDR1 as SGHDT and CDR2 as YYEEEE. V was trimmed by 4 bases and J by 6 bases, leaving 12 bases between them. This CDR3 has 13 residues. The CDR3: CASSVTGVDTQYF. The CDR3 DNA sequence: TGTGCCAGCAGCGTCACAGGAGTGGATACGCAGTATTTT.

This clonotype was counted between two and nine times. The rearrangement joins TRBV4-3 to TRBJ2-1; tentative D call: TRBD1 (6 bases). V was shortened by 3 bases and J by 1 base, with 16 bases between the two germline ends. CDR3 size: 17 residues. The germline V gene has CDR1 LGHNA and CDR2 YSLEER. The CDR3 reads CASSQVPGVRSYNEQFF. For the CDR3, the DNA is TGCGCCAGCAGCCAGGTCCCAGGGGTTAGGTCCTACAATGAGCAGTTCTTC.

This clonotype has more than one count but fewer than ten. The rearrangement links TRBV19 to TRBJ2-1, with 8 bases matching TRBD2. V lost 10 bases to trimming and J lost 5 bases; unmatched junction nucleotides: 13. The CDR3 contains 15 residues. The germline V gene encodes CDR1 LNHDA and CDR2 SQIVND (reference sequence). CDR3 nucleotide sequence: TGTGCCACCTTACGGGCGAGCGGGGGTCACAATGAGCAGTTCTTC. Amino acids: CATLRASGGHNEQFF.

The CDR3, as DNA: TGTGCCAGCAGCCGCAGGCCTAGCGGGAGTTTCCTCTACGAGCAGTACTTC. It is translated as CASSRRPSGSFLYEQYF. The gene calls are TRBV6-2 or TRBV6-3 and TRBJ2-7; 10 bases line up with TRBD2. Unmatched junction bases numbered 14, after V lost 6 bases and J lost 3 bases. CDR3 size: 17 residues. Germline assignment: CDR1 MNHEY and CDR2 SVGEGT.

This clonotype appeared many times. This rearrangement joins TRBV5-6 to TRBJ1-1, with no clear D. This CDR3 spans 12 amino acids. Per germline, CDR1 SGHDT and CDR2 YYEEEE. V lost 2 bases and J lost 4, with 6 bases in between. The CDR3 loop reads CASSFFGTEAFF. CDR3 sequence (DNA): TGTGCCAGCAGCTTCTTTGGCACTGAAGCTTTCTTT.

This clonotype occurred a few times. V and J are TRBV7-2 and TRBJ2-1; D remains unclear. This CDR3 has 13 residues. V lost 2 bases and J 7 bases, leaving 9 bases between the germline ends. Germline V gives CDR1 SGHTA, CDR2 FQGNSA. CDR3 sequence reads: CASSLNGVNEQFF. Here the CDR3 DNA reads TGTGCCAGCAGCTTAAATGGGGTTAATGAGCAGTTCTTC. Based on the CDR3 plus reference TRBV7-2 and TRBJ2-1, the full variable domain is GAGVSQSPSNKVTEKGKDVELRCDPISGHTALYWYRQSLGQGLEFLIYFQGNSAPDKSGLPSDRFSAERTGGSVSTLTIQRTQQEDSAVYLCASSLNGVNEQFFGPGTRLTVL.

This clonotype was recorded a few times. This rearrangement joins TRBV6-5 to TRBJ1-2; a weak D match, TRBD1 (5 bases). Between the trimmed V and J ends, which lost 5 bases and 6 bases, there was a span of 13 bases. This CDR3 is built from 13 residues. Germline loops: CDR1 MNHEY, CDR2 SVGAGI. The CDR3 DNA sequence: TGTGCCAGCAGTCCGAGGGGTCAGAATGGCTACACCTTC. Translating gives CASSPRGQNGYTF.

CDR3 DNA sequence: TGTGCCAGCAGTTTTAGTATTAGAGAGACCCAGTACTTC. Amino acid sequence: CASSFSIRETQYF. V usage is TRBV12-3 or TRBV12-4 and J usage is TRBJ2-5, with D uncertain. The ends were cut back, 3 bases at V and 4 bases at J, with 9 bases in the middle. This CDR3 contains 13 residues.

This clonotype has only a few counts. The chain links TRBV4-2 to TRBJ2-1; TRBD2 aligns across 12 bases. Trimming cost V 4 bases and J 7 bases; bases outside gene matches: 8. CDR1 is LGHNA and CDR2 is YNFKEQ in the germline V gene. The CDR3 has 16 amino acids. The CDR3 bases are TGTGCCAGCAGCCTCCTAGCGGGAGGGCCAGGGAATGAGCAGTTCTTC. Its protein product is CASSLLAGGPGNEQFF.

This chain connects TRBV14 to TRBJ1-2; TRBD1 might be the D (6 bases). Germline V CDR1 and CDR2: SGHDN, FVKESK. V was cut by 2 bases and J by 8 bases, with 12 bases left in between. CDR3 size: 13 residues. The CDR3 sequence: CASSQQGSLGYTF. CDR3 sequence (DNA): TGTGCCAGCAGCCAACAGGGGAGCTTGGGCTACACCTTC.

This clonotype was recorded at least ten times. This chain joins TRBV2 and TRBJ2-2; maybe TRBD2 (6 bases). V lost 5 bases, J lost 7 bases, and 14 bases lay in between. The CDR3 totals 14 residues. Germline-derived CDR1 and CDR2 are SNHLY and FYNNEI. The CDR3 nucleotides read TGTGCCAGCAGTCACGGACTAAACGACGGGGAGCTGTTTTTT. Translating it yields CASSHGLNDGELFF.